A single sample is the source of the 19 T cell receptor beta chains below, sequenced in a study of blood T cell repertoires in COVID-19. Data came from immunoSEQ multiplex PCR; TCRdb stores just in-frame clones and leaves some out. This table has about 320,000 clones, roughly 88% appearing once. The specimen was PBMCs or T cells enriched from blood (not recorded which). The receptors originated from a man under 40 who had recovered from COVID-19.

V usage is TRBV29-1 and J usage is TRBJ2-1, with a possible D match to TRBD1 (6 bases). The CDR3 is made up of 12 amino acids. Germline CDR1 and CDR2: SQVTM and ANQGSEA. Trimming cost V 6 bases and J 6 bases, with 12 bases left between them. This CDR3 reads CSVDSWGNEQFF. The CDR3 region has the DNA TGCAGCGTGGACAGCTGGGGCAATGAGCAGTTCTTC.

The chain has TRBV9 and TRBJ2-5; 8 nucleotides match TRBD1. The CDR3 length is 16 residues. Germline CDR1 and CDR2: SGDLS and YYNGEE. After removal of 2 bases from V and 4 bases from J, the junction contained 10 bases not matched to a gene. The CDR3 is CASSVSQGARVETQYF. DNA for the CDR3: TGTGCCAGCAGCGTTTCCCAGGGGGCGCGGGTAGAGACCCAGTACTTC.

This clone was seen only a few times. The chain has TRBV28 and TRBJ1-1; tentatively, D is TRBD1 (6 bases). Looked up from germline, CDR1 is MDHEN and CDR2 is SYDVKM. V lost 6 bases, J lost 5 bases, and 19 bases lay in between. This CDR3 spans 15 amino acids. CDR3 in amino acids: CASSPGGGVVTEAFF. The DNA for the CDR3 is TGTGCCAGCAGCCCGGGGGGGGGCGTCGTTACTGAAGCTTTCTTT. The complete variable domain, with remaining parts taken from reference TRBV28 and TRBJ1-1, reads DVKVTQSSRYLVKRTGEKVFLECVQDMDHENMFWYRQDPGLGLRLIYFSYDVKMKEKGDIPEGYSVSREKKERFSLILESASTNQTSMYLCASSPGGGVVTEAFFGQGTRLTVV.

The chain recombines TRBV27 with TRBJ2-1; 12 bases line up with TRBD1. V lost 8 bases and J lost 6; bases outside the gene matches: 8. Germline V lookup: CDR1 MNHEY, CDR2 SMNVEV (reference sequence). The CDR3 length is 15 residues. CDR3 bases: TGTGCCAGCGGAGGCGGGACAGGGGGCTTCAATGAGCAGTTCTTC. This sequence encodes CASGGGTGGFNEQFF.

The chain uses TRBV30 and TRBJ1-2, with a tentative D call TRBD1 (6 bases). Germline CDR1 and CDR2: GTSNPN and SVGIG (reference sequence). V was cut by 3 bases and J by 2 bases, with 16 bases left in between. The CDR3 consists of 15 residues. CDR3 nucleotide sequence: TGTGCCTGGAGCGACGGACAGTGGGCCAACTATGGCTACACCTTC. Protein: CAWSDGQWANYGYTF. The full variable domain, its missing parts supplied by reference TRBV30 and TRBJ1-2, is SQTIHQWPATLVQPVGSPLSLECTVEGTSNPNLYWYRQAAGRGLQLLFYSVGIGQISSEVPQNLSASRPQDRQFILSSKKLLLSDSGFYLCAWSDGQWANYGYTFGSGTRLTVV.

The V call is TRBV10-2, the J call TRBJ1-3; the match to TRBD1 covers 8 bases. J gave up 8 bases and V 7 bases, and 10 bases lay outside the gene matches. Germline V gives CDR1 WSHSY, CDR2 SAAADI. This CDR3 comprises 14 residues. CDR3 protein: CASISDRVSDTIYF. In DNA form, the CDR3 reads TGCGCCAGCATCTCGGACAGGGTGAGCGACACCATATATTTT.

This chain links TRBV7-2 with TRBJ2-7; tentatively, D is TRBD2 (5 bases). CDR1 is SGHTA, CDR2 FQGNSA, per germline. The V end was cut by 5 bases, the J end by 2 bases, with 10 bases between. The length of the CDR3 is 13 residues. The CDR3 loop is CASSVDGAYEQYF. Here the CDR3 DNA reads TGTGCCAGCAGCGTCGACGGGGCCTACGAGCAGTACTTC.

This clone was found once. The rearrangement uses TRBV2 and TRBJ1-1; D may be TRBD1 (5 bases). The V gene's germline CDR1 is SNHLY and CDR2 FYNNEI. The CDR3 consists of 13 residues. V was trimmed by 10 bases and J by 0 bases, leaving 12 bases between them. Written as DNA, the CDR3 is TGTGCCACCCTCAGGGAATTGAACACTGAAGCTTTCTTT. Translated, it gives CATLRELNTEAFF.

The rearrangement joins TRBV5-8 to TRBJ1-1, with D unclear. Per germline, CDR1 SGHTS and CDR2 YDEGEE. Trimming cost V 4 bases and J 2 bases, with 6 bases left between them. The CDR3 sequence is 12 residues long. The CDR3 reads CASSQHNTEAFF. The CDR3 DNA reads TGTGCCAGCAGCCAACATAACACTGAAGCTTTCTTT.

This clone was seen only once. The chain recombines TRBV29-1 with TRBJ1-4; D not resolved. V lost 6 bases and J lost 8, with 13 bases in between. The CDR3 is made up of 12 amino acids. The germline V gene has CDR1 SQVTM and CDR2 ANQGSEA. The CDR3 nucleotides read TGCAGCGTGGGCTACGGGAGGGAAAAACTGTTTTTT. This sequence encodes CSVGYGREKLFF.

This clone was counted between two and nine times. The chain is built from TRBV5-1 and TRBJ1-2; 7 bases are a match to TRBD1. Germline V gene sequence: CDR1 SGHRS, CDR2 YFSETQ. The J segment lost 7 bases and the V segment lost 3 bases, leaving 9 bases of the junction unmatched. This CDR3 spans 14 amino acids. The CDR3 sequence is CASSWGNRGGGYTF. The CDR3 nucleotides are TGCGCCAGCAGCTGGGGGAACAGGGGTGGTGGCTACACCTTC. Full variable domain (remainder filled in from reference TRBV5-1 and TRBJ1-2): KAGVTQTPRYLIKTRGQQVTLSCSPISGHRSVSWYQQTPGQGLQFLFEYFSETQRNKGNFPGRFSGRQFSNSRSEMNVSTLELGDSALYLCASSWGNRGGGYTFGSGTRLTVV.

This chain joins TRBV5-1 and TRBJ2-7, with TRBD1 as a possible D gene (6 bases). V gave up 5 bases and J gave up 2 bases, with 14 bases separating them. The CDR3 sequence is 14 residues long. The germline V gene encodes CDR1 SGHRS and CDR2 YFSETQ. The CDR3 loop is CASRPGTQPYEQYF. The CDR3 DNA is TGCGCCAGCAGACCCGGGACACAACCCTACGAGCAGTACTTC. The full variable domain, with the rest looked up from reference TRBV5-1 and TRBJ2-7, is KAGVTQTPRYLIKTRGQQVTLSCSPISGHRSVSWYQQTPGQGLQFLFEYFSETQRNKGNFPGRFSGRQFSNSRSEMNVSTLELGDSALYLCASRPGTQPYEQYFGPGTRLTVT.

The genes are TRBV5-1 and TRBJ1-1; no clear D. V lost 0 bases, J lost 1 base, and 10 bases lay in between. This CDR3 comprises 15 residues. Germline V gives CDR1 SGHRS, CDR2 YFSETQ. CDR3 nucleotide sequence: TGCGCCAGCAGCTTGGCCACGGGATGGAACACTGAAGCTTTCTTT. Translation gives CASSLATGWNTEAFF. Variable domain in full (rest from reference TRBV5-1 and TRBJ1-1): KAGVTQTPRYLIKTRGQQVTLSCSPISGHRSVSWYQQTPGQGLQFLFEYFSETQRNKGNFPGRFSGRQFSNSRSEMNVSTLELGDSALYLCASSLATGWNTEAFFGQGTRLTVV.

The V and J genes are TRBV7-8 and TRBJ2-1; a possible D gene is TRBD1 (6 bases). CDR1 and CDR2 (germline): SGHVS, FQNEAQ. CDR3 size: 14 residues. Trimming left V 5 bases short and J 2 bases short, with 10 bases between. Here the CDR3 reads CASSPRTAYNEQFF. Here the CDR3 DNA reads TGTGCCAGCAGCCCCCGGACAGCCTACAATGAGCAGTTCTTC.

The gene calls are TRBV29-1 and TRBJ2-7; tentative D call: TRBD1 (5 bases). The germline gives CDR1 SQVTM, CDR2 ANQGSEA. The CDR3 totals 12 residues. Trimming removed 6 bases from V and 7 bases from J, with 16 bases in between. CDR3 sequence: CSVQEQGFEQYF. CDR3 nucleotide sequence: TGCAGCGTCCAGGAGCAGGGTTTTGAGCAGTACTTC.

The V gene is TRBV27, the J gene TRBJ1-2; D is unclear. With 1 base removed from V and 6 bases from J, the gap between germline ends came to 12 bases. The CDR3 totals 14 residues. The germline CDR1 and CDR2 sequences are MNHEY and SMNVEV (reference sequence). The CDR3 DNA is TGTGCCAGCAGTTTATTAGGGTCCGGGGATGGCTACACCTTC. It translates to CASSLLGSGDGYTF.

The chain uses TRBV28 and TRBJ1-2; 7 bases align to TRBD1. V gave up 6 bases and J gave up 2 bases; unmatched junction bases: 3. The CDR3 is made up of 13 amino acids. The V gene's germline CDR1 is MDHEN and CDR2 SYDVKM. The CDR3 region has the DNA TGTGCCAGCAGGAGGGACAGAAACTATGGCTACACCTTC. It translates to CASRRDRNYGYTF.

As concerns this clone: Other DNA variants within this sample encode the same CDR3. The gene calls are TRBV5-1 and TRBJ1-2; D gene uncertain. The CDR3 loop spans 13 amino acids. The V gene's germline CDR1 is SGHRS and CDR2 YFSETQ. Trimming removed 0 bases from V and 5 bases from J, with 8 bases in between. CDR3 in DNA: TGCGCCAGCAGCTTGGCTTCGGGTTATGGCTACACCTTC. Protein: CASSLASGYGYTF.

This rearrangement joins TRBV6-6 to TRBJ2-1, with 11 bases fitting TRBD1. The CDR3 covers 16 residues. Trimming took 5 bases from V and 8 from J; bases not matched to a gene: 11. CDR1 is MNHNY, CDR2 SVGAGI, per germline (reference sequence). In DNA, the CDR3 is TGTGCCAGCAGTCGACGGGACAGGGGGTACTATCATGAGCAGTTCTTC. Translated, it gives CASSRRDRGYYHEQFF.